Sequencing of this TCR beta chain was carried out in a study of spatial heterogeneity in lung cancer. This clonotype appeared a few times. Described time point: sample taken at primary tumor resection. The authors sequenced whole RNA from tumor, nontumor lung or frozen PBMC without sorting. The 55 to 90 donors had untreated early-stage non-small cell lung cancer. V lost 2 bases, J lost 6 bases, and 5 bases stayed unmatched. The CDR3 is 14 amino acids. The germline V gene has CDR1 SEHNR and CDR2 FQNEAQ (reference sequence). All TCR cDNA molecules were individually tagged with a unique molecular identifier. MiXCR, run by TCRdb on the 5' RACE reads, gives a single entry per CDR3 protein. The repertoire has approximately 82,000 distinct CDR3 sequences, roughly 12% of them found once; the top ten carry 4.6%.

The starting material was PBMCs, obtained at surgery. V and J are TRBV7-9 and TRBJ1-1; 8 bases are a match to TRBD1. The receptor was isolated from a male donor with early-stage non-small cell lung cancer. The DNA of the CDR3 is TGTGCCAGCAGCTTATTGGCAGGGGGCTCTGAAGCTTTCTTT. Translating it yields CASSLLAGGSEAFF.